This T cell receptor (beta chain) is drawn from a study of glioma-infiltrating T cells. The iRepertoire nested amplicon-rescue multiplex PCR amplified TCR alpha and beta CDR3s from RNA. TCRdb analysed the multiplex PCR reads with MiXCR anew, one entry per CDR3 protein. The sample shows 300,000 to 400,000 distinct CDR3 sequences, about 40% of them seen only once. The junction had 9 bases not matched to a gene; V was cut back by 8 bases and J by 7 bases. The V gene's germline CDR1 is SGHTA and CDR2 FQGNSA. The CDR3 length is 14 residues. The chain carries TRBV7-2 and TRBJ2-1; TRBD2 matches 9 bases. Sequenced sample: glioma tissue, nonneoplastic brain tissue, or PBMCs (not recorded which). The origin of this receptor is a human donor with low-grade glioma or glioblastoma, undergoing nonglioma brain surgery, or in good health (not recorded which). The CDR3: CASVSGGQGNEQFF. Here the CDR3 DNA reads TGTGCCAGCGTCAGCGGGGGGCAGGGGAATGAGCAGTTCTTC.